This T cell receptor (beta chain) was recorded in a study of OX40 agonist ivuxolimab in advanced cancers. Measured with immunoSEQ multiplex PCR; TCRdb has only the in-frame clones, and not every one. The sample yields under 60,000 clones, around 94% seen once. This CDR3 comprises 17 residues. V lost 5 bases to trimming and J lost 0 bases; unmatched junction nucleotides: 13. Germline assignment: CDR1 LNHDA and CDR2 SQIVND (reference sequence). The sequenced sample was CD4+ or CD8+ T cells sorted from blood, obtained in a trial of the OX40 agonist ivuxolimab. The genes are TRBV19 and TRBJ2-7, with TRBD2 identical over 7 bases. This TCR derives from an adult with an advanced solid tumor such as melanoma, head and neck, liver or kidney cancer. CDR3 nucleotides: TGTGCCAGTAGTCCCTCCCACCTAGCGGACCCCTCCTACGAGCAGTACTTC. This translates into CASSPSHLADPSYEQYF.